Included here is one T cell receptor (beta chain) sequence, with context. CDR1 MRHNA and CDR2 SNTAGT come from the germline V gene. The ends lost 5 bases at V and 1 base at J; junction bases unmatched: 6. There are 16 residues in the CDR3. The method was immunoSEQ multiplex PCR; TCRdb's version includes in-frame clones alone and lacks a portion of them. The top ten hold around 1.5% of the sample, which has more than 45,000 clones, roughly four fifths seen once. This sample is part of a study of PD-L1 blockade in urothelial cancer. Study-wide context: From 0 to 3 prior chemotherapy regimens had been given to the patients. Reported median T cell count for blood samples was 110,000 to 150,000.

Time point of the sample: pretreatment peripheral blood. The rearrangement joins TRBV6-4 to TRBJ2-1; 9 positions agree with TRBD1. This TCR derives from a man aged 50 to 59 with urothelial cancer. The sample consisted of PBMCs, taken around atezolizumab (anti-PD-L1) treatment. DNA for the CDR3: TGTGCCAGCAGTAAGGCCGGGACAGGGTCCTACAATGAGCAGTTCTTC. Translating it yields CASSKAGTGSYNEQFF.